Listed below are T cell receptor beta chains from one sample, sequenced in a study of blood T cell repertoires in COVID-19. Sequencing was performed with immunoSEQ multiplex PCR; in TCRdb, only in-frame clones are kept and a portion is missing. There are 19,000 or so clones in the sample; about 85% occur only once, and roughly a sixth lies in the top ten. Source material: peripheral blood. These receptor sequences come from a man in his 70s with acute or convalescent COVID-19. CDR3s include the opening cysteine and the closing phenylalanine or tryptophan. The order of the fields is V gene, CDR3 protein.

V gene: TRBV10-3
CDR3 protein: CAISDHTQTWGYTF

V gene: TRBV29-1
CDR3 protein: CSGGRQRTYNEQFF

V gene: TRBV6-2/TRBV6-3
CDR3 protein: CASSYPTGTGVVDNQPQHF

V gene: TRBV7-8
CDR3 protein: CASSLAGPNTEAFF

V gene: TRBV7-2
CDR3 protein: CASSRGQEETQYF

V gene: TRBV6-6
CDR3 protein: CASSTPDINTGELFF

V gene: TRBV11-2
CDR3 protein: CASSPGQGALEQFF

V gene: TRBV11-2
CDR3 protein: CASSATGTSGGEQYF

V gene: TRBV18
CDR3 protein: CASSKIAGEDTGELFF

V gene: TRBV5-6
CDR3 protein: CASSARQATNEKLFF

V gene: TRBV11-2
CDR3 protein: CASSLVAGGGNTEAFF

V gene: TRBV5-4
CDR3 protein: CASSLRTSGYEQYF

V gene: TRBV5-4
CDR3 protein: CASSSSTGANEKLFF

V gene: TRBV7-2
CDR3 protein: CASSFANREKLFF

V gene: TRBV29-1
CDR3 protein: CSAETGGAGSPLHF

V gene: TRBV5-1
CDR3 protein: CASSYHVRDKSYEQYF

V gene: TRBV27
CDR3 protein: CASSSGWGVQGTDTQYF

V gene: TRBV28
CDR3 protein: CASSSPTVTYGYTF

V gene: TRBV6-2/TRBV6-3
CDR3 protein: CASSMVAGVDEQYF

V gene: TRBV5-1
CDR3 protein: CASSLGTSTGETQYF

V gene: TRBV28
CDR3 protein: CASSLAGENEQYF

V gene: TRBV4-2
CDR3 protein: CASSQEIAGQGYEQYF

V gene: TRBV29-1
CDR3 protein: CAVQGTRGGIGYGYTF

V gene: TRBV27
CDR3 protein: CASSFETPDNEQFF

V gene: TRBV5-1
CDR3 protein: CASSLGRNQPQHF

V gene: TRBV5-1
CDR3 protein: CASSLNSHLSSYNSPLHF

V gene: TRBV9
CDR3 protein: CASSPRTGYSTDTQYF

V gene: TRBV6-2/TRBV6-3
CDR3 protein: CASSGRQDWGPQHF

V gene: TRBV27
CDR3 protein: CASSWGDRTYEQYF

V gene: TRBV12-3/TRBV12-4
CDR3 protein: CASSWNTEAFF

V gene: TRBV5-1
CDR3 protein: CASVSTSGSSEQFF